The rows below give T cell receptor beta chains drawn from one sample of a study of shared clonotypes between healthy human individuals. Produced via immunoSEQ multiplex PCR; TCRdb's table is partial and in-frame only. Here the sample spans hundreds of thousands of clones, 75% to 85% being singletons. Source material: PBMCs. The receptors stem from a woman in her forties in good health. Some clones in this sample may be carry-over from other donors' samples. The conserved cysteine and the conserved F or W are not part of the CDR3 here.

v_call | cdr3_aa
TRBV6-6 | ASSGTGGAYEQY
TRBV11-2 | ASSHPRQGYYEQY
TRBV7-2 | ASSFVTDAYGYT
TRBV7-9 | ASSLAGEDTQY
TRBV11-3 | ASSPGTGNTGELF
TRBV27 | ASSLILSTDTQY
TRBV6-5 | ASSYGTGPYNEQF
TRBV30 | AWRQGGDQPQH
TRBV30 | AWSGLALAQY
TRBV15 | ATSRDFGENEKLF
TRBV9 | ASSAGIHRQYLYGYT
TRBV7-9 | ASSSISRNEQF
TRBV19 | ASSIRRDRGAYGYT
TRBV28 | ASQGPAGVETQY
TRBV9 | ASSGLGEGKDTQY
TRBV10-1 | ASSESGLAANNEQF
TRBV5-4 | ASSKEPPSSYNEQF
TRBV9 | ASSATLGLAGTYEQY
TRBV18 | ASSPPGKGTVVMNTEAF
TRBV9 | ASSVSGSPDTQY
TRBV5-1 | ASSLAARGSGTEAF
TRBV7-3 | ASSMGLLNEQF
TRBV29-1 | SVTGGAGYGYT
TRBV18 | ASSTSGDNSPLH
TRBV19 | ASSMAVERYEQY
TRBV5-6 | ASRYRGANTGELF
TRBV5-1 | ASSFLSRRPNEQF
TRBV11-2 | ASSLKSSYGYT